A selection of T cell receptor beta chains follows, all from one sample in a study of T cells in Graves' hyperthyroidism and ophthalmopathy. In TCRdb, the multiplex PCR reads were re-called with MiXCR into one record per CDR3 protein. The table includes over 250,000 distinct CDR3 sequences, less than 30% detected once. The sequencing sample was made of blood. The receptors shown here come from a man in his forties with Graves' hyperthyroidism that later progressed to Graves' ophthalmopathy. Both conserved end residues are part of each CDR3. D genes are given only for firm matches. Clone size is not always given. Where it is, it says once, few, many or a class for expanded clones.

>TRBJ1-1|TRBV6-5|many|NA|15
TGTGCCAGCAGTTACCGTCCGGGGGGCGATACTGAAGCTTTCTTT
CASSYRPGGDTEAFF
>TRBJ2-2|TRBV12-3/TRBV12-4|many|NA|14
TGTGCCAGCAGTACCTGGGGAGGCACCGGGGAGCTGTTTTTT
CASSTWGGTGELFF
>TRBJ2-5|TRBV20-1|few|TRBD2|15
TGCAGTGCTAGAGATCTCAAACTAGCGGGCGAGACCCAGTACTTC
CSARDLKLAGETQYF
>TRBJ2-1|TRBV12-5|many|NA|14
TGTGCTAGTTCAGAATCGGGTGCCTACAATGAGCAGTTCTTC
CASSESGAYNEQFF
>TRBJ2-5|TRBV29-1|many|NA|14
TGCAGCGTAGGCGAGGGACGGAACCAAGAGACCCAGTACTTC
CSVGEGRNQETQYF
>TRBJ1-2|TRBV6-1|NA|NA|13
TGTGCCAGCCGCCGGGACGCGGTGGGTGGCTACACCTTC
CASRRDAVGGYTF
>TRBJ2-5|TRBV20-1|many|TRBD2|18
TGCAGTGCTACCGGGACTAGCGGGAGGGCCTCTTCGCAAGAGACCCAGTACTTC
CSATGTSGRASSQETQYF
>TRBJ1-1|TRBV30|many|NA|12
TGTGCCTGGGACCGGTATATGGCTGAAGCTTTCTTT
CAWDRYMAEAFF
>TRBJ1-5|TRBV20-1|many|TRBD1|15
TGCAGTGCTAGAGATCCGAGACAGGGGGCGAGGGCCCAGCATTTT
CSARDPRQGARAQHF
>TRBJ2-7|TRBV12-3/TRBV12-4|many|TRBD1|14
TGTGCCAGCAGATCCTCGGGACAGGGCTACGAGCAGTACTTC
CASRSSGQGYEQYF
>TRBJ2-7|TRBV6-5|many|TRBD2|15
TGTGCCAGCAGTCCGGATAGCGGGAGAGGCTACGAGCAGTACTTC
CASSPDSGRGYEQYF
>TRBJ2-5|TRBV20-1|NA|TRBD2|17
TGCAGTGCTGCCCCACTCAGCGGGAGGCACTACCAAGAGACCCAGTACTTC
CSAAPLSGRHYQETQYF
>TRBJ2-2|TRBV27|many|NA|17
TGTGCCAGCAGTTTATCCAGGGCGGGGCCGAACACCGGGGAGCTGTTTTTT
CASSLSRAGPNTGELFF
>TRBJ2-2|TRBV6-1|NA|NA|14
TGTGCCAGCTTGGCCGAGCTTAAGGCCGGGGAGCTGTTTTTT
CASLAELKAGELFF
>TRBJ2-7|TRBV12-3/TRBV12-4|few|NA|13
TGTGCCAGCAGGGAGGGGGGGGCCCTCGAGCAGTACTTC
CASREGGALEQYF
>TRBJ2-4|TRBV6-2/TRBV6-3|NA|NA|15
TGTGCCAGCAGTTACTCGACGGGAGAGGTAAACATTCAGTACTTC
CASSYSTGEVNIQYF
>TRBJ1-5|TRBV2|NA|NA|15
TGTGCCAGCAGTGAAAAACGGGGGAGCAATCAGCCCCAGCATTTT
CASSEKRGSNQPQHF
>TRBJ2-7|TRBV9|NA|TRBD1|14
TGTGCCAGCAGCGCCTCGGGACAGGGTTACGAGCAGTACTTC
CASSASGQGYEQYF
>TRBJ2-2|TRBV6-1|many|TRBD1|15
TGTGCCAGCAGGGCGGACAGGGCGGGTACCGGGGAGCTGTTTTTT
CASRADRAGTGELFF
>TRBJ2-7|TRBV7-9|many|TRBD1|16
TGTGCCAGCAGCTTAGGGTGGCAGGGGGCCTCCTACGAGCAGTACTTC
CASSLGWQGASYEQYF
>TRBJ2-7|TRBV20-1|many|TRBD1|14
TGCAGTGCTAACTCCGGGACAGGGGAGTCCGAGCAGTACTTC
CSANSGTGESEQYF
>TRBJ1-5|TRBV19|few|NA|14
TGTGCCAGTAGCCGACCGGCGGGGCCTCAGCCCCAGCATTTT
CASSRPAGPQPQHF
>TRBJ1-2|TRBV5-1|many|NA|15
TGCGCCAGCAGCTTGGAGACAGGTTCTAACTATGGCTACACCTTC
CASSLETGSNYGYTF
>TRBJ2-7|TRBV7-9|many|NA|15
TGTGCCAGCAGCTTAGCACAGGGTCTCTTCTACGAGCAGTACTTC
CASSLAQGLFYEQYF
>TRBJ2-2|TRBV5-1|many|TRBD1|15
TGCGCCAGCAGCCCCAGACAGGGGAGAACCGGGGAGCTGTTTTTT
CASSPRQGRTGELFF
>TRBJ1-6|TRBV12-3/TRBV12-4|NA|NA|13
TGTGCCAGTCTGGGCAGGACAAATTCACCCCTCCACTTT
CASLGRTNSPLHF
>TRBJ1-1|TRBV12-3/TRBV12-4|NA|NA|13
TGTGCCAGCAGCCGACGGGACGGCACTGAAGCTTTCTTT
CASSRRDGTEAFF
>TRBJ1-5|TRBV3-1|many|NA|13
TGTGCCAGCAGCCTGTTGGGATCTCAGCCCCAGCATTTT
CASSLLGSQPQHF
>TRBJ2-3|TRBV20-1|many|NA|15
TGCAGTGCTAGAGATCAGGGTGGGAGCACAGATACGCAGTATTTT
CSARDQGGSTDTQYF
>TRBJ1-1|TRBV2|many|NA|13
TGTGCCAGCAAGGGGGTCCTTGGCACTGAAGCTTTCTTT
CASKGVLGTEAFF
>TRBJ2-7|TRBV6-2/TRBV6-3|many|NA|14
TGTGCCAGCAGTCAAAGAGCGGACTTCTACGAGCAGTACTTC
CASSQRADFYEQYF
>TRBJ1-5|TRBV30|many|NA|13
TGTGCCTGGAGTCACCGGGCCGTTCAGCCCCAGCATTTT
CAWSHRAVQPQHF
>TRBJ2-7|TRBV11-1|NA|NA|17
TGTGCCAGCAGCTTACCCCTCCTGTCGGGAGCCCCCTACGAGCAGTACTTC
CASSLPLLSGAPYEQYF
>TRBJ1-5|TRBV28|many|NA|17
TGTGCCAGCAGTTTAATACGGGTCTTAGCTAGCAATCAGCCCCAGCATTTT
CASSLIRVLASNQPQHF
>TRBJ2-2|TRBV20-1|many|TRBD2|15
TGCAGTGCTAGGTTACTAGCGGAGACGGGCGGGGAGCTGTTTTTT
CSARLLAETGGELFF
>TRBJ1-6|TRBV11-1|many|TRBD1|15
TGTGCCAGCAGCCGAGGGACAGGGGATAATTCACCCCTCCACTTT
CASSRGTGDNSPLHF
>TRBJ2-2|TRBV24-1|NA|NA|17
TGTGCCACCAGTGATCCCGACTCGGGACTGGGTGCCGGGGAGCTGTTTTTT
CATSDPDSGLGAGELFF
>TRBJ1-1|TRBV20-1|many|TRBD1|15
TGCAGTGCTAGAGAAGGGACAGGGGGAGGCACTGAAGCTTTCTTT
CSAREGTGGGTEAFF
>TRBJ2-7|TRBV6-2/TRBV6-3|NA|NA|15
TGTGCCAGCAGTACAGACTTGGGCGAGGGGAACGAGCAGTACTTC
CASSTDLGEGNEQYF
>TRBJ2-2|TRBV28|many|NA|16
TGTGCCAGCAGTTTATCCCTCCCCGGGGACACCGGGGAGCTGTTTTTT
CASSLSLPGDTGELFF
>TRBJ2-7|TRBV6-5|many|NA|14
TGTGCCAGCAAACCCGACAGTATTTACTACGAGCAGTACTTC
CASKPDSIYYEQYF
>TRBJ2-5|TRBV6-1|many|TRBD1|12
TGTGCCAGCAGACAGGGGACGGAGACCCAGTACTTC
CASRQGTETQYF
>TRBJ1-2|TRBV19|many|NA|13
TGTGCCAGTAGTATCGACAGCAACTATGGCTACACCTTC
CASSIDSNYGYTF
>TRBJ1-2|TRBV7-2|many|TRBD1|14
TGTGCCAGCAGCGCTAGACAGGGGGCGAGTGGCTACACCTTC
CASSARQGASGYTF
>TRBJ2-5|TRBV7-8|many|TRBD2|16
TGTGCCAGCAGCCCCTTAGCGGGAGGGAGTCAAGAGACCCAGTACTTC
CASSPLAGGSQETQYF
>TRBJ2-5|TRBV18|many|NA|15
TGTGCCAGCTCACCACCCGTGGGGCGCGGTGAGACCCAGTACTTC
CASSPPVGRGETQYF